The next 23 T cell receptor beta chains were all read from a single sample in a study of cytotoxic CD8 clonotypes in ibrutinib-treated CLL. Sequencing was performed with immunoSEQ multiplex PCR; in TCRdb, only in-frame clones are kept and a portion is missing. Here the sample spans 12,000 to 15,000 clones, roughly 50% being singletons. This material consisted of PBMCs, taken at an approximately 23-month disease-progression time point, from a patient treated with ibrutinib. The receptors stem from a human donor with chronic lymphocytic leukemia.

The J gene is TRBJ2-3, the V gene TRBV11-2, with 10 bases matching TRBD2. This CDR3 comprises 19 residues. Per the germline V gene, CDR1 is SGHAT and CDR2 is FQNNGV. V shed 3 bases, J shed 0 bases, and the junction held 12 bases outside the gene matches. CDR3 amino acids: CASSLGFSAGGLSTDTQYF. The DNA for the CDR3 is TGTGCCAGCAGCTTGGGTTTTTCAGCGGGGGGGCTTAGCACAGATACGCAGTATTTT.

The chain uses TRBV4-2 and TRBJ2-5, with 8 bases identical to TRBD2. Germline-derived CDR1 and CDR2 are LGHNA and YNFKEQ. The CDR3 spans 16 residues. V shed 1 base and J 5 bases; nucleotides not matched to a gene: 9. CDR3 coding DNA: TGTGCCAGCAGCCAAGGTGCCGAGACTAGCGTTGAGACCCAGTACTTC. Its translation: CASSQGAETSVETQYF.

This chain connects TRBV4-1 to TRBJ1-5; weak D call: TRBD1 (6 bases). V gave up 7 bases and J gave up 3 bases, with 19 bases separating them. From germline, CDR1 is MGHRA and CDR2 YSYEKL. This CDR3 has 16 residues. This CDR3 is CASTAFGGGDNQPQHF. The CDR3, as DNA: TGCGCCAGCACCGCCTTTGGAGGGGGAGACAATCAGCCCCAGCATTTT.

The chain links TRBV5-4 to TRBJ1-4; D not certain. This CDR3 region has 15 residues. Germline V gene data show CDR1 as SGHNT and CDR2 as YYREEE (reference sequence). V shed 0 bases and J shed 8 bases, with 14 bases lying between them. CDR3 in amino acids: CASSLELGSGEKLFF. Here the CDR3 DNA reads TGTGCCAGCAGCTTGGAGTTGGGGTCGGGCGAAAAACTGTTTTTT.

The chain combines TRBV6-6 with TRBJ1-1; maybe TRBD1 (5 bases). Germline values: CDR1 MNHNY, CDR2 SVGAGI (reference sequence). The CDR3 is made up of 15 amino acids. The ends were cut back, 0 bases at V and 0 bases at J, with 8 bases in the middle. DNA of the CDR3: TGTGCCAGCAGTTACTCCCAGGGACTGAACACTGAAGCTTTCTTT. Amino acids: CASSYSQGLNTEAFF.

This clone is a singleton in its sample. This sequence joins TRBV27 and TRBJ1-3; D gene uncertain. Germline assignment: CDR1 MNHEY and CDR2 SMNVEV (reference sequence). Trimming removed 6 bases at V and 0 bases at J, with 12 bases between. The CDR3 extends over 15 amino acids. This chain's CDR3 is CASRETYLSGNTIYF. The CDR3 DNA reads as TGTGCCAGCAGGGAGACATACCTCTCTGGAAACACCATATATTTT.

The gene calls are TRBV5-4 and TRBJ2-2; 8 bases fit TRBD1. J gave up 1 base and V 3 bases, and 5 bases lay outside the gene matches. Germline-derived CDR1 and CDR2 are SGHNT and YYREEE (reference sequence). CDR3 length equals 16 residues. The CDR3 nucleotides are TGTGCCAGCAGCTCGACAGGGGCCGGGAACACCGGGGAGCTGTTTTTT. Translation gives CASSSTGAGNTGELFF.

A few counts support this clone. This chain uses TRBV20-1 with TRBJ2-5, with D tentatively TRBD2 (6 bases). CDR1 is DFQATT and CDR2 is SNEGSKA in the germline V gene (reference sequence). The CDR3 sequence is 11 residues long. Trimming cost V 6 bases and J 5 bases, with 10 bases left between them. CDR3 in amino acids: CSASGRETQYF. The CDR3 coding sequence is TGCAGTGCCTCAGGGAGGGAGACCCAGTACTTC.

The chain carries TRBV18 and TRBJ2-3, with 8 bases fitting TRBD1. After removal of 6 bases from V and 5 bases from J, the junction contained 13 bases not matched to a gene. Germline CDR1 reads KGHSH; CDR2 reads LQKENI. This CDR3 spans 16 amino acids. CDR3 in DNA: TGTGCCAGCTCCCGAGTTGGGACAGGCCCTGAAGATACGCAGTATTTT. This codes for CASSRVGTGPEDTQYF. The full variable domain, in which reference TRBV18 and TRBJ2-3 provide the parts outside the CDR3, is NAGVMQNPRHLVRRRGQEARLRCSPMKGHSHVYWYRQLPEEGLKFMVYLQKENIIDESGMPKERFSAEFPKEGPSILRIQQVVRGDSAAYFCASSRVGTGPEDTQYFGPGTRLTVL.

By frequency in the sample, this clone is medium-sized. This rearrangement joins TRBV13 to TRBJ1-5; D gene ambiguous. There are 15 residues in the CDR3. Trimming cost V 0 bases and J 0 bases, with 6 bases left between them. Germline-derived CDR1 and CDR2 are PRHDT and FYEKMQ (reference sequence). The CDR3 DNA sequence: TGTGCCAGCAGCTTAGGCCAGATTAGCAATCAGCCCCAGCATTTT. Translating gives CASSLGQISNQPQHF.

This chain connects TRBV6-1 to TRBJ2-2; TRBD1 matches at 7 bases. Germline loops: CDR1 MNHNS, CDR2 SASEGT. V lost 5 bases to trimming and J lost 2 bases; unmatched junction nucleotides: 5. The CDR3 is 15 residues long. This CDR3 is CASSRNRGNTGELFF. CDR3 nucleotides: TGTGCCAGCAGTAGGAACAGGGGAAACACCGGGGAGCTGTTTTTT.

The chain is built from TRBV5-1 and TRBJ1-2; unclear D gene. CDR1 and CDR2 (germline): SGHRS, YFSETQ. V lost 0 bases to trimming and J lost 4 bases, with 10 bases between them. The CDR3 spans 14 residues. The CDR3 bases are TGCGCCAGCAGCTTGGAGCAGAAAGGCTATGGCTACACCTTC. The encoded protein is CASSLEQKGYGYTF.

This chain connects TRBV18 to TRBJ2-3, with D possibly being TRBD1 (6 bases). CDR1 is KGHSH and CDR2 is LQKENI in the germline V gene. CDR3 size: 13 residues. V lost 5 bases, J lost 4 bases, and 10 bases lay in between. In DNA, the CDR3 is TGTGCCAGCTCATCGACAGGTTCAGATACGCAGTATTTT. It encodes CASSSTGSDTQYF.

The chain uses TRBV19 and TRBJ1-5, with TRBD1 identical over 8 bases. From germline, CDR1 is LNHDA and CDR2 SQIVND (reference sequence). Germline trimming cut 3 bases from V and 1 base from J; bases unmatched to any gene: 14. CDR3 size: 19 residues. The CDR3 coding sequence is TGTGCCAGTAGTATTTTGAGGGGCGTACAGGGGGTGAGCAATCAGCCCCAGCATTTT. Its translation is CASSILRGVQGVSNQPQHF.

The chain combines TRBV5-6 with TRBJ1-2; 7 bases align to TRBD1. CDR3 size: 14 residues. CDR1 and CDR2 (germline): SGHDT, YYEEEE. V shed 4 bases and J 6 bases; nucleotides not matched to a gene: 9. The CDR3 coding sequence is TGTGCCAGCAGCAAGGGACAGCAAAACCATGGCTACACCTTC. It is translated as CASSKGQQNHGYTF.

Only a few counts were recorded for this clone. The rearrangement joins TRBV5-1 to TRBJ1-2; 7 bases map to TRBD1. With 4 bases clipped from V and 0 bases from J, the junction kept 9 bases outside the gene matches. Germline assignment: CDR1 SGHRS and CDR2 YFSETQ. The CDR3 totals 16 residues. CDR3 residues: CASSPRGQSANYGYTF. CDR3 in DNA: TGCGCCAGCAGCCCCCGGGGACAGTCAGCTAACTATGGCTACACCTTC. Looking up the rest from reference TRBV5-1 and TRBJ1-2 gives the full variable domain: KAGVTQTPRYLIKTRGQQVTLSCSPISGHRSVSWYQQTPGQGLQFLFEYFSETQRNKGNFPGRFSGRQFSNSRSEMNVSTLELGDSALYLCASSPRGQSANYGYTFGSGTRLTVV.

This clone appeared once. The chain joins TRBV2 to TRBJ2-1; D call uncertain. Trimming shortened V by 3 bases and J by 5 bases, and 5 bases separated the two germline ends. There are 12 residues in the CDR3. The germline gives CDR1 SNHLY, CDR2 FYNNEI. CDR3 coding DNA: TGTGCCAGCAGTGATTCGGACAATGAGCAGTTCTTC. Its protein is CASSDSDNEQFF.

This rearrangement joins TRBV9 to TRBJ2-5, with 8 bases that match TRBD2. The junction had 9 bases not matched to a gene; V was cut back by 0 bases and J by 2 bases. The CDR3 length is 17 residues. The germline V gene has CDR1 SGDLS and CDR2 YYNGEE. CDR3 coding DNA: TGTGCCAGCAGCGTAGCTCTTCTAGCGGGCACTCAAGAGACCCAGTACTTC. Amino acids: CASSVALLAGTQETQYF.

V and J are TRBV11-2 and TRBJ2-1; weak D call: TRBD1 (5 bases). The germline V gene has CDR1 SGHAT and CDR2 FQNNGV. The CDR3 is 12 amino acids. The V and J ends lost 2 bases and 12 bases respectively, with 11 bases between them. The CDR3 region is CASSLPQQGQFF. The CDR3 DNA reads as TGTGCCAGCAGCTTACCCCAGCAGGGGCAGTTCTTC.

The chain links TRBV6-5 to TRBJ1-2, with 8 bases matching TRBD1. Germline V gene data show CDR1 as MNHEY and CDR2 as SVGAGI. With 8 bases clipped from V and 6 bases from J, the junction kept 11 bases outside the gene matches. The CDR3 totals 14 residues. The chain's CDR3 is CASSRRQGRDGYTF. The CDR3 DNA reads TGTGCCAGCTCTCGAAGACAGGGGAGAGATGGCTACACCTTC.

Only one count was recorded for this clone. This rearrangement joins TRBV9 to TRBJ2-7; a weak D match, TRBD2 (6 bases). In germline, CDR1 is SGDLS, CDR2 YYNGEE. V lost 4 bases, J lost 3 bases, and 14 bases lay in between. The CDR3 runs 14 residues. The CDR3 reads CASSLGSGDYEQYF. CDR3 nucleotide sequence: TGTGCCAGCAGCCTCGGGTCGGGGGACTACGAGCAGTACTTC.

This clone is deemed medium-sized (0.01 to 0.1%). The chain recombines TRBV19 with TRBJ1-5; 8 nucleotides line up with TRBD1. CDR3 size: 15 residues. The germline V gene has CDR1 LNHDA and CDR2 SQIVND (reference sequence). The junction had 9 bases not matched to a gene; V was cut back by 7 bases and J by 4 bases. CDR3 region: CASIPGTGPNQPQHF. The CDR3 nucleotides read TGTGCCAGTATCCCGGGGACAGGCCCTAATCAGCCCCAGCATTTT.

This clone showed up just once. The rearrangement uses TRBV9 and TRBJ2-1; D might be TRBD1 or TRBD2, each matching 6 bases. CDR3 length: 15 residues. V was cut by 7 bases and J by 0 bases, with 14 bases left in between. In germline, CDR1 is SGDLS, CDR2 YYNGEE. DNA for the CDR3: TGTGCCAGCGCGCCGGGGGCGAGCTCCTACAATGAGCAGTTCTTC. Translated: CASAPGASSYNEQFF.